The 22 T cell receptor beta chains in this list originate from one sample, sequenced in a study of blood T cell repertoires in COVID-19. Sequencing was performed with immunoSEQ multiplex PCR; in TCRdb, only in-frame clones are kept and a portion is missing. The sample carries some 160,000 clones, 85% recorded once. The sample comprised PBMCs or T cells enriched from blood (not recorded which). The receptors stem from a woman in her thirties or forties who had recovered from COVID-19.

The V gene is TRBV19, the J gene TRBJ1-1; tentative D call: TRBD1 (5 bases). The CDR3 totals 15 residues. The V gene's germline CDR1 is LNHDA and CDR2 SQIVND (reference sequence). Trimming removed 4 bases at V and 3 bases at J, with 15 bases between. The CDR3 bases are TGTGCCAGTAGTACTGGGTGGGGGGGTGACACTGAAGCTTTCTTT. It is translated as CASSTGWGGDTEAFF.

The V call is TRBV5-6, the J call TRBJ1-4; tentative D call: TRBD1 (5 bases). V was cut by 0 bases and J by 10 bases, with 16 bases left in between. Germline values: CDR1 SGHDT, CDR2 YYEEEE. The CDR3 is made up of 15 amino acids. This CDR3 reads CASSLDAGRKGKLFF. The CDR3 DNA follows: TGTGCCAGCAGCTTGGACGCAGGGCGGAAGGGAAAACTGTTTTTT.

V is TRBV6-5 and J is TRBJ1-2; 8 nucleotides agree with TRBD1. V shed 5 bases, J shed 2 bases, and the junction held 7 bases outside the gene matches. CDR1 and CDR2 (germline): MNHEY, SVGAGI. This CDR3 has 15 residues. The CDR3 protein is CASSTPDRANYGYTF. The DNA of the CDR3 is TGTGCCAGCAGTACTCCGGACAGGGCGAACTATGGCTACACCTTC.

The chain is built from TRBV4-2 and TRBJ2-3; tentatively, D is TRBD1 (5 bases). This CDR3 is built from 18 residues. V shed 3 bases and J shed 2 bases, with 21 bases lying between them. CDR1 is LGHNA, CDR2 YNFKEQ, per germline. Here the CDR3 DNA reads TGTGCCAGCAGCCAGGCTGCCGGCGGTGGCAGGGTCACAGATACGCAGTATTTT. Translating it yields CASSQAAGGGRVTDTQYF.

The gene calls are TRBV7-7 and TRBJ2-1; TRBD1 matches at 9 bases. The CDR3 consists of 15 residues. The V and J ends lost 5 bases and 8 bases, in that order; junction bases with no gene match: 10. Germline V gene lookup returns CDR1 SSHAT and CDR2 FNYEAQ (reference sequence). The CDR3 DNA is TGTGCCAGCAGCCAGGGACAGGGTGTAGTGGATGAGCAGTTCTTC. Amino acid sequence: CASSQGQGVVDEQFF.

The V call is TRBV29-1, the J call TRBJ2-1; 8 bases agree with TRBD2. V shed 3 bases and J 1 base; nucleotides not matched to a gene: 8. From germline, CDR1 is SQVTM and CDR2 ANQGSEA. The CDR3 has 16 amino acids. The CDR3 coding sequence is TGCAGCGTTGATGGGGTCGCGGGGGGTTCCTACAATGAGCAGTTCTTC. Translating it yields CSVDGVAGGSYNEQFF.

This chain connects TRBV15 to TRBJ2-3, with TRBD2 identical over 7 bases. Germline V gives CDR1 LNHNV, CDR2 YYDKDF (reference sequence). The V gene end was trimmed by 2 bases and the J gene end by 4 bases; junction bases not matched to a gene: 9. The CDR3 is made up of 16 amino acids. CDR3 sequence: CATSRSGEGAPDTQYF. As DNA, the CDR3 is TGTGCCACCAGCAGATCGGGGGAGGGAGCCCCAGATACGCAGTATTTT.

The CDR3 protein is CATSSGTGRNYGYTF. In nucleotides, the CDR3 is TGTGCCACCAGCAGCGGGACAGGGAGGAACTATGGCTACACCTTC. This chain connects TRBV15 to TRBJ1-2; 9 bases are shared with TRBD1. CDR3 size: 15 residues. Germline values: CDR1 LNHNV, CDR2 YYDKDF (reference sequence). V dropped 3 bases and J dropped 2; count of bases not matched to a gene: 4.

V gene TRBV29-1 combines with J gene TRBJ1-3; perhaps TRBD1 as D (5 bases). The germline V and J ends were trimmed by 5 bases and 0 bases, with 17 bases remaining between them. Germline values: CDR1 SQVTM, CDR2 ANQGSEA. The CDR3 runs 16 residues. This CDR3 is CSVPISPGRSGNTIYF. Here the CDR3 DNA reads TGCAGCGTTCCTATTTCTCCAGGGCGCTCTGGAAACACCATATATTTT. Variable domain in full (rest from reference TRBV29-1 and TRBJ1-3): SAVISQKPSRDICQRGTSLTIQCQVDSQVTMMFWYRQQPGQSLTLIATANQGSEATYESGFVIDKFPISRPNLTFSTLTVSNMSPEDSSIYLCSVPISPGRSGNTIYFGEGSWLTVV.

V is TRBV2 and J is TRBJ2-1, with 11 positions matching TRBD2. Germline V gene sequence: CDR1 SNHLY, CDR2 FYNNEI. The V and J ends lost 2 bases and 8 bases, in that order; junction bases with no gene match: 5. The CDR3 is 15 amino acids. The CDR3: CASSELMTSGDEQFF. The CDR3, as DNA: TGTGCCAGCAGTGAACTAATGACTAGCGGGGATGAGCAGTTCTTC.

The chain recombines TRBV5-1 with TRBJ2-3, with a tentative D call TRBD1 (5 bases). CDR3 size: 14 residues. V shed 2 bases and J shed 6 bases, with 13 bases lying between them. Germline CDR1 reads SGHRS; CDR2 reads YFSETQ. CDR3 DNA sequence: TGCGCCAGCAGCTTAACTGGGGCGCAGGATACGCAGTATTTT. Residues: CASSLTGAQDTQYF.

This chain connects TRBV11-3 to TRBJ1-5, with D perhaps TRBD1 (5 bases). V was clipped by 0 bases and J by 5 bases, with 8 bases between them. The CDR3 covers 14 residues. Germline V gene sequence: CDR1 SGHNT, CDR2 YENEEA. The CDR3 region is CASSLDARDQPQHF. CDR3 coding DNA: TGTGCCAGCAGCTTAGATGCCAGGGATCAGCCCCAGCATTTT.

This sequence joins TRBV6-5 and TRBJ2-7; D might be TRBD1 (5 bases). V gave up 9 bases and J gave up 5 bases, with 17 bases separating them. Germline values: CDR1 MNHEY, CDR2 SVGAGI. The CDR3 sequence is 13 residues long. Here the CDR3 DNA reads TGTGCCAGGCAATCCCGGGCAGGGAACGAGCAGTACTTC. Translation gives CARQSRAGNEQYF.

About this clone itself: The same CDR3 is also encoded by other DNA sequences in this sample. The V gene is TRBV2, the J gene TRBJ1-5; D might be TRBD1 (6 bases). Germline V lookup: CDR1 SNHLY, CDR2 FYNNEI. The germline V and J ends were trimmed by 3 bases and 4 bases, with 10 bases remaining between them. CDR3 length: 14 amino acids. The CDR3 reads CASSDRTENQPQHF. The CDR3 DNA reads as TGTGCCAGCAGTGATCGGACAGAGAATCAGCCCCAGCATTTT.

The J gene is TRBJ1-2, the V gene TRBV5-6; 7 nucleotides agree with TRBD1. The CDR3 is 12 amino acids. The V gene's germline CDR1 is SGHDT and CDR2 YYEEEE. The junction had 11 bases not matched to a gene; V was cut back by 4 bases and J by 14 bases. Here the CDR3 reads CASSDGARGNTF. The DNA for the CDR3 is TGTGCCAGCAGCGACGGAGCCAGGGGGAATACCTTC.

This clone was recorded a few times. The chain has TRBV2 and TRBJ2-2; TRBD1 aligns across 12 bases. Germline V gene lookup returns CDR1 SNHLY and CDR2 FYNNEI. Losses at the gene ends were 6 bases for V and 5 bases for J; bases not matched to a gene: 4. This CDR3 comprises 15 residues. CDR3 bases: TGTGCCAGCAGGGGGACAGGGGGCTTGACCGGGGAGCTGTTTTTT. This encodes CASRGTGGLTGELFF.

The V and J genes are TRBV4-1 and TRBJ2-7, with TRBD1 identical over 8 bases. This CDR3 spans 16 amino acids. The trim removed 4 bases at V and 6 bases at J, leaving 14 bases unmatched. Germline CDR1 reads MGHRA; CDR2 reads YSYEKL. The CDR3 DNA reads TGCGCCAGCAGCCTCGCGGCGGACCAGGGGGCGGTCGAGCAGTACTTC. It translates to CASSLAADQGAVEQYF.

The rearrangement links TRBV4-2 to TRBJ2-3, with TRBD2 matching over 8 bases. There are 17 residues in the CDR3. Looked up from germline, CDR1 is LGHNA and CDR2 is YNFKEQ. Trimming took 7 bases from V and 4 from J; bases not matched to a gene: 16. The CDR3 is CASTGKTSGWGADTQYF. The CDR3 DNA is TGTGCCAGCACCGGAAAAACTAGCGGATGGGGGGCAGATACGCAGTATTTT.

The rearrangement joins TRBV11-2 to TRBJ2-2; D perhaps matches TRBD2 (6 bases). Trimming took 6 bases from V and 3 from J, leaving 11 bases between them. The germline V gene encodes CDR1 SGHAT and CDR2 FQNNGV. The CDR3 is 14 amino acids. CDR3 DNA: TGTGCCAGCAGTCCGGAGGGCCACACCGGGGAGCTGTTTTTT. Its translation: CASSPEGHTGELFF. Complete variable domain (other parts from reference TRBV11-2 and TRBJ2-2): EAGVAQSPRYKIIEKRQSVAFWCNPISGHATLYWYQQILGQGPKLLIQFQNNGVVDDSQLPKDRFSAERLKGVDSTLKIQPAKLEDSAVYLCASSPEGHTGELFFGEGSRLTVL.

This clone was picked up a small number of times. The chain carries TRBV6-1 and TRBJ2-3; 8 bases are shared with TRBD2. CDR3 length: 16 amino acids. V gave up 0 bases and J gave up 4 bases; unmatched junction bases: 6. Germline assignment: CDR1 MNHNS and CDR2 SASEGT. In DNA form, the CDR3 reads TGTGCCAGCAGTGAAGCAAGCGGGAGCGGGGCAGATACGCAGTATTTT. Encoded protein: CASSEASGSGADTQYF.

This clone has just one count. V is TRBV14 and J is TRBJ2-1; 7 bases agree with TRBD1. J was trimmed by 2 bases and V by 4 bases; bases with no gene match: 8. CDR3 length: 16 residues. Germline V CDR1 and CDR2: SGHDN, FVKESK. CDR3 nucleotides: TGTGCCAGCAGCCCAAACAGGGGACCCACCTACAATGAGCAGTTCTTC. It yields the protein CASSPNRGPTYNEQFF.

The genes are TRBV27 and TRBJ2-7; D is unresolved. The CDR3 totals 12 residues. Trimming shortened V by 2 bases and J by 3 bases, and 5 bases separated the two germline ends. Germline V gives CDR1 MNHEY, CDR2 SMNVEV (reference sequence). The CDR3 DNA follows: TGTGCCAGCAGTTTACCCGGCTACGAGCAGTACTTC. Translated, it gives CASSLPGYEQYF.